This TCR beta chain came from a study of T-cell memory formation after mild COVID-19. Study as a whole: TCR clusters were largely donor specific.

TCRdb analysed the 5' RACE reads with MiXCR anew, one entry per CDR3 protein. The profile shows fewer than 250,000 distinct CDR3 sequences, 15% of them singletons. CDR3 size: 15 residues. V was trimmed by 4 bases and J by 8 bases, leaving 23 bases between them. Germline CDR1 DFQATT, CDR2 SNEGSKA (reference sequence). The genes are TRBV20-1 and TRBJ1-2; TRBD1 is a possible D gene (6 bases). This receptor was identified in an adult woman who had mild COVID-19 (a few samples of this study predate the infection). Cell type and time point are not known. The sequencing sample was made of PBMCs or a T cell subset sorted from them (not recorded which). The CDR3 DNA reads as TGCAGTGCTAATAACGCAGGGGCCCCGGTCCGCGGCTACACCTTC. Amino acid sequence: CSANNAGAPVRGYTF.